The next 29 T cell receptor beta chains were all read from a single sample in a study of OX40 agonist ivuxolimab in advanced cancers. The data were produced by immunoSEQ multiplex PCR, yet TCRdb's version contains in-frame clones alone and is incomplete. The sample has about 32,000 clones, roughly 76% seen once. The sample was CD4+ or CD8+ T cells sorted from blood, taken in a trial of the OX40 agonist ivuxolimab. The receptors originated from an adult with an advanced solid tumor such as melanoma, head and neck, liver or kidney cancer.

V and J are TRBV6-5 and TRBJ2-7; the D call may be TRBD1 or TRBD2 (5 bases each). CDR1 is MNHEY and CDR2 is SVGAGI in the germline V gene. The CDR3 consists of 13 residues. V was clipped by 1 base and J by 2 bases, with 6 bases between them. The CDR3 DNA reads as TGTGCCAGCAGTTACTGGGGACCCTACGAGCAGTACTTC. As protein: CASSYWGPYEQYF.

V usage is TRBV2 and J usage is TRBJ1-5, with 7 bases fitting TRBD1. CDR3 length: 14 amino acids. Trimming took 6 bases from V and 2 from J; bases not matched to a gene: 4. Germline V gene sequence: CDR1 SNHLY, CDR2 FYNNEI. CDR3 residues: CASSGTGGNQPQHF. Here the CDR3 DNA reads TGTGCCAGCAGCGGTACAGGGGGCAATCAGCCCCAGCATTTT.

The V gene is TRBV28, the J gene TRBJ1-6; no firm D call. Trimming shortened V by 2 bases and J by 10 bases, and 12 bases separated the two germline ends. There are 14 residues in the CDR3. From germline, CDR1 is MDHEN and CDR2 SYDVKM. The DNA for the CDR3 is TGTGCCAGCAGTTTAGGTGGAGGAATCTCACCCCTCCACTTT. Protein product: CASSLGGGISPLHF. Filled out from reference TRBV28 and TRBJ1-6, the complete variable domain reads DVKVTQSSRYLVKRTGEKVFLECVQDMDHENMFWYRQDPGLGLRLIYFSYDVKMKEKGDIPEGYSVSREKKERFSLILESASTNQTSMYLCASSLGGGISPLHFGNGTRLTVT.

The chain joins TRBV7-2 to TRBJ2-5; D is uncertain. Germline V gene lookup returns CDR1 SGHTA and CDR2 FQGNSA. Trimming pared 2 bases from V and 2 bases from J, leaving 12 bases between. This CDR3 comprises 15 residues. The DNA of the CDR3 is TGTGCCAGCAGCTTAAATATCGCAGGACAAGAGACCCAGTACTTC. This translates into CASSLNIAGQETQYF. The entire variable domain, with the rest obtained from reference TRBV7-2 and TRBJ2-5, is as follows: GAGVSQSPSNKVTEKGKDVELRCDPISGHTALYWYRQSLGQGLEFLIYFQGNSAPDKSGLPSDRFSAERTGGSVSTLTIQRTQQEDSAVYLCASSLNIAGQETQYFGPGTRLLVL.

This clone was counted a single time. The chain combines TRBV6-1 with TRBJ2-1; D unclear. V lost 4 bases to trimming and J lost 7 bases, with 14 bases between them. Germline V lookup: CDR1 MNHNS, CDR2 SASEGT. The CDR3 contains 14 residues. The CDR3 is CASSGGFVGNEQFF. The CDR3 DNA is TGTGCCAGCAGTGGGGGTTTCGTGGGGAATGAGCAGTTCTTC.

The rearrangement links TRBV7-8 to TRBJ1-5; 7 nucleotides line up with TRBD1. Germline lookup yields CDR1 SGHVS and CDR2 FQNEAQ. The CDR3 is 15 residues long. V trimming: 4 bases; J trimming: 4 bases; junction bases outside the gene matches: 7. The CDR3: CASSSLRTGNQPQHF. The CDR3 DNA follows: TGTGCCAGCAGCTCCCTTCGGACAGGAAATCAGCCCCAGCATTTT.

This chain uses TRBV7-2 with TRBJ2-5; D is undetermined. From germline, CDR1 is SGHTA and CDR2 FQGNSA. Trimming shortened V by 6 bases and J by 0 bases, and 11 bases separated the two germline ends. This CDR3 spans 14 amino acids. CDR3 bases: TGTGCCAGCAGTTACTCAAGGTACCAAGAGACCCAGTACTTC. Translation: CASSYSRYQETQYF.

The sample holds a few counts of this clone. The rearrangement links TRBV30 to TRBJ2-1; a weak D match, TRBD2 (7 bases). V dropped 0 bases and J dropped 4 bases, with 13 bases sitting between them. Looked up from germline, CDR1 is GTSNPN and CDR2 is SVGIG (reference sequence). The CDR3 extends over 15 amino acids. The CDR3, as DNA: TGTGCCTGGAGTGTGAGCGAGGGGGGGTACAATGAGCAGTTCTTC. Its protein is CAWSVSEGGYNEQFF.

The rearrangement joins TRBV13 to TRBJ2-2; 9 positions match TRBD2. V lost 5 bases, J lost 4 bases, and 8 bases stayed unmatched. CDR3 length equals 16 residues. Germline V gene sequence: CDR1 PRHDT, CDR2 FYEKMQ (reference sequence). The CDR3 protein is CASSRPGLASTGELFF. CDR3 bases: TGTGCCAGCAGCCGGCCCGGACTAGCGTCCACCGGGGAGCTGTTTTTT.

This chain joins TRBV28 and TRBJ2-7, with 9 bases fitting TRBD2. V was clipped by 4 bases and J by 6 bases; unmatched bases: 13. The length of the CDR3 is 16 residues. Germline CDR1 reads MDHEN; CDR2 reads SYDVKM. The CDR3: CASSSLSAGGRAEQYF. The CDR3 DNA follows: TGTGCCAGCAGTTCCCTCTCGGCGGGGGGGCGGGCCGAGCAGTACTTC.

This chain links TRBV28 with TRBJ1-5; TRBD1 might be the D (5 bases). The CDR3 contains 16 residues. Germline CDR1 reads MDHEN; CDR2 reads SYDVKM. The V end was cut by 1 base, the J end by 3 bases, with 13 bases between. CDR3 protein: CASSLFAGAFNQPQHF. The CDR3 DNA follows: TGTGCCAGCAGTTTATTTGCCGGGGCCTTCAATCAGCCCCAGCATTTT.

The J gene is TRBJ1-1, the V gene TRBV4-2; D gene ambiguous. The CDR3 sequence is 14 residues long. The germline gives CDR1 LGHNA, CDR2 YNFKEQ. Trimming took off 0 bases at V and 3 bases at J, with 8 bases between the two ends. Here the CDR3 reads CASSQDLYYTEAFF. The CDR3 DNA follows: TGTGCCAGCAGCCAAGATTTATATTACACTGAAGCTTTCTTT.

The gene calls are TRBV5-8 and TRBJ1-1, with TRBD1 as a possible D gene (5 bases). Deletions cut 4 bases from V and 10 bases from J, with 14 bases between. CDR3 length equals 12 residues. CDR1 and CDR2 from the germline V gene are SGHTS and YDEGEE. DNA for the CDR3: TGTGCCAGCAGCATGGGACGGGAGGGAGCTTTCTTT. This codes for CASSMGREGAFF. Based on the CDR3 plus reference TRBV5-8 and TRBJ1-1, the full variable domain is EAGVTQSPTHLIKTRGQQATLRCSPISGHTSVYWYQQALGLGLQFLLWYDEGEERNRGNFPPRFSGRQFPNYSSELNVNALELEDSALYLCASSMGREGAFFGQGTRLTVV.

This clone was observed a handful of times. This rearrangement joins TRBV7-2 to TRBJ2-1; no definite D call. V lost 5 bases and J 4 bases, leaving 12 bases between the germline ends. Germline V gene sequence: CDR1 SGHTA, CDR2 FQGNSA. This CDR3 is 14 amino acids long. The CDR3 bases are TGTGCCAGCAGCGCTGGTGGACCTTACAATGAGCAGTTCTTC. This gives the protein CASSAGGPYNEQFF.

The DNA for the CDR3 is TGCGCCAGCAGCCGCATTGGGGGTAGCAGCTCCTACAATGAGCAGTTCTTC. It codes for CASSRIGGSSSYNEQFF. The genes are TRBV4-3 and TRBJ2-1; D possibly uses TRBD1 or TRBD2 (5 bases each). Trimming cost V 4 bases and J 0 bases, with 16 bases left between them. The CDR3 extends over 17 amino acids. Germline V gives CDR1 LGHNA, CDR2 YSLEER.

V gene TRBV30 combines with J gene TRBJ1-2; D possibly corresponds to TRBD1 (5 bases). The CDR3 is made up of 12 amino acids. CDR1 and CDR2 from the germline V gene are GTSNPN and SVGIG (reference sequence). V lost 4 bases and J 4 bases, leaving 10 bases between the germline ends. The CDR3: CAWKGFIYGYTF. The CDR3, as DNA: TGTGCCTGGAAGGGGTTTATCTATGGCTACACCTTC.

The J gene is TRBJ2-5, the V gene TRBV11-2, with a tentative D call TRBD2 (5 bases). Trimming stripped 1 base from V and 5 bases from J, with 17 bases between. The CDR3 totals 16 residues. Germline CDR1 SGHAT, CDR2 FQNNGV. The CDR3 loop is CASSLGAGAKTETQYF. CDR3 nucleotides: TGTGCCAGCAGCTTAGGGGCGGGCGCAAAGACCGAGACCCAGTACTTC. The full variable domain, in which reference TRBV11-2 and TRBJ2-5 provide the parts outside the CDR3, is EAGVAQSPRYKIIEKRQSVAFWCNPISGHATLYWYQQILGQGPKLLIQFQNNGVVDDSQLPKDRFSAERLKGVDSTLKIQPAKLEDSAVYLCASSLGAGAKTETQYFGPGTRLLVL.

The DNA of the CDR3 is TGTGCCAGCAGCTTAAACCCAGGGGTAGGGAATGGCTACACCTTC. It specifies CASSLNPGVGNGYTF. The chain joins TRBV7-3 to TRBJ1-2, with D maybe TRBD1 (6 bases). This CDR3 comprises 15 residues. CDR1 and CDR2 (germline): SGHTA, FQGTGA. Trimming pared 1 base from V and 6 bases from J, leaving 15 bases between.

The chain couples TRBV18 to TRBJ1-2; D not resolved. The V end was cut by 5 bases, the J end by 2 bases, with 9 bases between. There are 13 residues in the CDR3. Germline CDR1 KGHSH, CDR2 LQKENI. In DNA, the CDR3 is TGTGCCAGCTCAGACGGCCAAAACTATGGCTACACCTTC. This translates into CASSDGQNYGYTF. Variable domain in full (rest from reference TRBV18 and TRBJ1-2): NAGVMQNPRHLVRRRGQEARLRCSPMKGHSHVYWYRQLPEEGLKFMVYLQKENIIDESGMPKERFSAEFPKEGPSILRIQQVVRGDSAAYFCASSDGQNYGYTFGSGTRLTVV.

The chain is built from TRBV5-1 and TRBJ2-3; a possible D gene is TRBD1 (5 bases). The CDR3 spans 14 residues. CDR1 and CDR2 from the germline V gene are SGHRS and YFSETQ. Trimming shortened V by 8 bases and J by 0 bases, and 13 bases separated the two germline ends. The DNA of the CDR3 is TGCGCCAGTAGACAGACACCTAGCACAGATACGCAGTATTTT. Translated: CASRQTPSTDTQYF.

The genes are TRBV5-5 and TRBJ1-6; no firm D call. The CDR3 runs to 14 residues. Germline V lookup: CDR1 SGHKS, CDR2 YYEKEE (reference sequence). The V end was cut by 4 bases, the J end by 0 bases, with 5 bases between. The CDR3 sequence: CASSMSSYNSPLHF. The CDR3 nucleotides read TGTGCCAGCAGCATGAGCTCCTATAATTCACCCCTCCACTTT.

The chain combines TRBV5-1 with TRBJ2-7, with 12 bases aligning to TRBD2. Germline lookup yields CDR1 SGHRS and CDR2 YFSETQ. The ends lost 0 bases at V and 2 bases at J; junction bases unmatched: 6. The CDR3 length is 17 residues. Here the CDR3 DNA reads TGCGCCAGCAGCTTGGGCCTAGCGGGAGGGGTAACCTACGAGCAGTACTTC. It translates to CASSLGLAGGVTYEQYF.

A single count supports this clone. The chain uses TRBV28 and TRBJ1-4, with D possibly being TRBD1 (6 bases). Trimming cost V 1 base and J 2 bases, with 8 bases left between them. The CDR3 has 15 residues. CDR1 and CDR2 (germline): MDHEN, SYDVKM. The CDR3 loop reads CASSLLGGTNEKLFF. The DNA for the CDR3 is TGTGCCAGCAGTTTATTAGGGGGGACTAATGAAAAACTGTTTTTT.

The chain recombines TRBV29-1 with TRBJ2-7; 10 positions agree with TRBD2. The CDR3 extends over 14 amino acids. Germline loops: CDR1 SQVTM, CDR2 ANQGSEA. V was clipped by 2 bases and J by 1 base; unmatched bases: 2. The CDR3 here is CSVETSGTSYEQYF. The CDR3 DNA sequence: TGCAGCGTTGAAACTAGCGGGACTTCCTACGAGCAGTACTTC.

The genes are TRBV28 and TRBJ1-6, with a weak D call TRBD1 (6 bases). The V end lost 2 bases, the J end lost 2 bases, and 13 bases lay between the germline ends. The CDR3 is 17 residues long. Germline V CDR1 and CDR2: MDHEN, SYDVKM. The CDR3: CASSLRGGLTYNSPLHF. Here the CDR3 DNA reads TGTGCCAGCAGTTTAAGGGGGGGCTTAACCTATAATTCACCCCTCCACTTT.

This rearrangement joins TRBV6-5 to TRBJ2-3; unclear D gene. Trimming took 5 bases from V and 8 from J, leaving 20 bases between them. CDR1 and CDR2 from the germline V gene are MNHEY and SVGAGI. The CDR3 loop spans 15 amino acids. In DNA, the CDR3 is TGTGCCAGCAGTAAGAGCCAGATCGTAAGAAGTACGCAGTATTTT. Its protein is CASSKSQIVRSTQYF.

This sequence joins TRBV6-6 and TRBJ1-6; 8 bases are shared with TRBD1. Germline CDR1 reads MNHNY; CDR2 reads SVGAGI (reference sequence). The CDR3 contains 15 residues. V lost 10 bases and J lost 9; bases outside the gene matches: 14. The CDR3 DNA reads as TGTGCCACCGACAGGGGAAAGACTAACGGTTCACCCCTCCACTTT. Amino acid sequence: CATDRGKTNGSPLHF.

The chain recombines TRBV4-3 with TRBJ2-7, with 10 bases that match TRBD1. This CDR3 is 15 amino acids long. Losses at the gene ends were 3 bases for V and 5 bases for J; bases not matched to a gene: 7. Germline V gives CDR1 LGHNA, CDR2 YSLEER. CDR3 nucleotides: TGCGCCAGCAGCCATCCCGGGACAGGGGTGAACGAGCAGTACTTC. Its protein product is CASSHPGTGVNEQYF.

V gene TRBV28 combines with J gene TRBJ2-7; TRBD1 might be the D (7 bases). V was shortened by 6 bases and J by 1 base, with 16 bases between the two germline ends. CDR3 length equals 15 residues. CDR1 MDHEN and CDR2 SYDVKM come from the germline V gene. The CDR3, as DNA: TGTGCCAGCAGGATTTCGACAGGGACTTCCTACGAGCAGTACTTC. This encodes CASRISTGTSYEQYF.